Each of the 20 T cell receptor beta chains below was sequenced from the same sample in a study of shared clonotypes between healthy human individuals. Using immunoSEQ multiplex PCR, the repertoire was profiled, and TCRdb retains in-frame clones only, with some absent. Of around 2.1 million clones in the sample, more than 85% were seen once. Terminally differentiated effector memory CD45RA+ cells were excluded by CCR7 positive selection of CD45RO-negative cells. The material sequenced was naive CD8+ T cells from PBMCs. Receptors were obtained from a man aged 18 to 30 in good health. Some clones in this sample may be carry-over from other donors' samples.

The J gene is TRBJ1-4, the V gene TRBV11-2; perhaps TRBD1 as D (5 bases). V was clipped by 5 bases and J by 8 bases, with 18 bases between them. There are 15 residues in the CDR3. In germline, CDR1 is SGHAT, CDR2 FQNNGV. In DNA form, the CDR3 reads TGTGCCAGCAGCCCCGGACCTCTCTGGGGGGAAAAACTGTTTTTT. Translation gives CASSPGPLWGEKLFF.

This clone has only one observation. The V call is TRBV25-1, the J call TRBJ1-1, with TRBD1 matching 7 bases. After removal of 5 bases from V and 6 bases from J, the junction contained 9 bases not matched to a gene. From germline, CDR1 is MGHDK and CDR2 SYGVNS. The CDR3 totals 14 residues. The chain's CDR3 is CASSPPRGKAEAFF. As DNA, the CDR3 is TGTGCCAGCAGTCCCCCCAGGGGGAAAGCTGAAGCTTTCTTT.

CDR3 bases: TGCGCCAGCAGCTTGAGGTCAGGGACCTACAATGAGCAGTTCTTC. This encodes CASSLRSGTYNEQFF. V gene TRBV5-1 combines with J gene TRBJ2-1, with D perhaps matching TRBD1 (5 bases). Trimming removed 1 base from V and 2 bases from J, with 10 bases in between. Germline V gives CDR1 SGHRS, CDR2 YFSETQ. The CDR3 contains 15 residues.

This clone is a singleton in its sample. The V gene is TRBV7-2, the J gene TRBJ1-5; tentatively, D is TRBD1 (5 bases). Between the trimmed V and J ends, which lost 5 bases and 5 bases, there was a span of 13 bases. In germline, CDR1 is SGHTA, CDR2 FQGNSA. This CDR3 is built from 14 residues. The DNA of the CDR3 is TGTGCCAGCAGCCCAGGGCCTCGATATCAGCCCCAGCATTTT. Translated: CASSPGPRYQPQHF. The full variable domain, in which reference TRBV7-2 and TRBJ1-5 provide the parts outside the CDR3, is GAGVSQSPSNKVTEKGKDVELRCDPISGHTALYWYRQSLGQGLEFLIYFQGNSAPDKSGLPSDRFSAERTGGSVSTLTIQRTQQEDSAVYLCASSPGPRYQPQHFGDGTRLSIL.

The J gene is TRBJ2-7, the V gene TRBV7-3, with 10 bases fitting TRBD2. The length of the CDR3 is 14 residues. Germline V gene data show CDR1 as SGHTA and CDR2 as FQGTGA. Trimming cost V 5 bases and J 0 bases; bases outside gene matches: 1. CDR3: CASSPSGSSYEQYF. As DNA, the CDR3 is TGTGCCAGCAGCCCTAGCGGGAGCTCCTACGAGCAGTACTTC.

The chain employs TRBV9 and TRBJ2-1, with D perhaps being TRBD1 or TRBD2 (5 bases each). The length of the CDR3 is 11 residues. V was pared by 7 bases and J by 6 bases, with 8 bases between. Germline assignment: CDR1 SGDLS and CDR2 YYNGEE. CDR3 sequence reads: CASRGSNEQFF. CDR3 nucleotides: TGTGCCAGCCGGGGCAGCAATGAGCAGTTCTTC.

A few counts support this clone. In DNA form, the CDR3 reads TGTGCCAGCAGCGTAGACGGGCTCGGTCAGCCCCAGCATTTT. It codes for CASSVDGLGQPQHF. The V gene is TRBV9, the J gene TRBJ1-5, with D hard to call. The CDR3 totals 14 residues. Trimming took off 0 bases at V and 6 bases at J, with 10 bases between the two ends. Looked up from germline, CDR1 is SGDLS and CDR2 is YYNGEE.

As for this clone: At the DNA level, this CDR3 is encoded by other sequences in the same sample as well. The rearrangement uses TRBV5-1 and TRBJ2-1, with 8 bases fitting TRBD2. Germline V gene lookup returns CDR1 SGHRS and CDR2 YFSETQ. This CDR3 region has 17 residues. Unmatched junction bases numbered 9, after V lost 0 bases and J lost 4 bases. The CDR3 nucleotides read TGCGCCAGCAGCTTGGTTGCTAGCGGGCCACCTTACAATGAGCAGTTCTTC. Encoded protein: CASSLVASGPPYNEQFF. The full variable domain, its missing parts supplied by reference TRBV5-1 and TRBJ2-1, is KAGVTQTPRYLIKTRGQQVTLSCSPISGHRSVSWYQQTPGQGLQFLFEYFSETQRNKGNFPGRFSGRQFSNSRSEMNVSTLELGDSALYLCASSLVASGPPYNEQFFGPGTRLTVL.

The CDR3, as DNA: TGCGCCAGCACCCGACTAGCGGAGAACACCGGGGAGCTGTTTTTT. Translating gives CASTRLAENTGELFF. This chain joins TRBV5-1 and TRBJ2-2; TRBD2 aligns across 9 bases. This CDR3 region has 15 residues. With 6 bases clipped from V and 1 base from J, the junction kept 4 bases outside the gene matches. From germline, CDR1 is SGHRS and CDR2 YFSETQ. The full variable domain, its missing parts supplied by reference TRBV5-1 and TRBJ2-2, is KAGVTQTPRYLIKTRGQQVTLSCSPISGHRSVSWYQQTPGQGLQFLFEYFSETQRNKGNFPGRFSGRQFSNSRSEMNVSTLELGDSALYLCASTRLAENTGELFFGEGSRLTVL.

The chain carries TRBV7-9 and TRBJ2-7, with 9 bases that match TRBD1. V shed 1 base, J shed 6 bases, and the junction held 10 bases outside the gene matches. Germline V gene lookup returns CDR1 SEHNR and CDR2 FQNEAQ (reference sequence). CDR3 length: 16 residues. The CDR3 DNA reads TGTGCCAGCAGCTTAGGGGCGGCCGGGACAGGGCGCGAGCAGTACTTC. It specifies CASSLGAAGTGREQYF.

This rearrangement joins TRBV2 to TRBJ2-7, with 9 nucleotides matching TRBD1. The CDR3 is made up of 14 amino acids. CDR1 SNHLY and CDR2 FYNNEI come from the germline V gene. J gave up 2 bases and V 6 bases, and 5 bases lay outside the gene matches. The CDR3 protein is CASRDRDRAYEQYF. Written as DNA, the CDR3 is TGTGCCAGCAGAGACCGGGACAGGGCCTACGAGCAGTACTTC.

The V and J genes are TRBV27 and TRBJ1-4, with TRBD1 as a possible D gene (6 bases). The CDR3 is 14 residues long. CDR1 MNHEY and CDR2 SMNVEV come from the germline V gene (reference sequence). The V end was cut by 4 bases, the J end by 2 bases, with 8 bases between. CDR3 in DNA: TGTGCCAGCAGTTCCCAGGGGACTAATGAAAAACTGTTTTTT. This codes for CASSSQGTNEKLFF. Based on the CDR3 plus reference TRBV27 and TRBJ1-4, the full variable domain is EAQVTQNPRYLITVTGKKLTVTCSQNMNHEYMSWYRQDPGLGLRQIYYSMNVEVTDKGDVPEGYKVSRKEKRNFPLILESPSPNQTSLYFCASSSQGTNEKLFFGSGTQLSVL.

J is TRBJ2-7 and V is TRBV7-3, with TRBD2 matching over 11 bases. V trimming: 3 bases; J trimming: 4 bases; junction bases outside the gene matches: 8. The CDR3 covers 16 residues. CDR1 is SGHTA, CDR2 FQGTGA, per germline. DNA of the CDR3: TGTGCCAGCAGCTTGGGACTAGCGGCAGAAGGGTACGAGCAGTACTTC. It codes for CASSLGLAAEGYEQYF.

The DNA for the CDR3 is TGTGCCAGTAGTATATTTGGCGGAGGTTCCTACGAGCAGTACTTC. This translates into CASSIFGGGSYEQYF. The chain recombines TRBV19 with TRBJ2-7; D perhaps matches TRBD2 (5 bases). V dropped 2 bases and J dropped 1 base, with 12 bases sitting between them. The V gene's germline CDR1 is LNHDA and CDR2 SQIVND (reference sequence). The CDR3 consists of 15 residues. Looking up the rest from reference TRBV19 and TRBJ2-7 gives the full variable domain: DGGITQSPKYLFRKEGQNVTLSCEQNLNHDAMYWYRQDPGQGLRLIYYSQIVNDFQKGDIAEGYSVSREKKESFPLTVTSAQKNPTAFYLCASSIFGGGSYEQYFGPGTRLTVT.

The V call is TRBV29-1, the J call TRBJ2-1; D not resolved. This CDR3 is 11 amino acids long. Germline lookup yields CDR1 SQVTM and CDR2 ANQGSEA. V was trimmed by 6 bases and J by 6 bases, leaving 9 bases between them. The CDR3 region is CSVPPGNEQFF. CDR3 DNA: TGCAGCGTCCCGCCCGGCAATGAGCAGTTCTTC.

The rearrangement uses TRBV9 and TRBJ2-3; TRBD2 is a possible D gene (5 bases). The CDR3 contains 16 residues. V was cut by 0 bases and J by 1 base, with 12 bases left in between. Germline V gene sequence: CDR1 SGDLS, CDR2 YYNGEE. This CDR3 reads CASSVAGGGRTDTQYF. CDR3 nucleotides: TGTGCCAGCAGCGTAGCAGGAGGCGGCCGCACAGATACGCAGTATTTT.

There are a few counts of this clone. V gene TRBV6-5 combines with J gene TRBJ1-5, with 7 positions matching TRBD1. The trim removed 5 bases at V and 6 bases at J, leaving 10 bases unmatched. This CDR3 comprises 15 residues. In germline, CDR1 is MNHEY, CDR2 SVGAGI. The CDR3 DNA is TGTGCCAGCAGTATCATACAGGGGTCGGGTCAGCCCCAGCATTTT. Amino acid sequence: CASSIIQGSGQPQHF.

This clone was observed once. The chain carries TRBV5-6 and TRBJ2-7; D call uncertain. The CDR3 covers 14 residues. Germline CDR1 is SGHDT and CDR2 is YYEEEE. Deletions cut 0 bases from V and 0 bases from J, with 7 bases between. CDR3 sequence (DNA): TGTGCCAGCAGCTTGGACGGCTTCTCCTACGAGCAGTACTTC. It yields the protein CASSLDGFSYEQYF.

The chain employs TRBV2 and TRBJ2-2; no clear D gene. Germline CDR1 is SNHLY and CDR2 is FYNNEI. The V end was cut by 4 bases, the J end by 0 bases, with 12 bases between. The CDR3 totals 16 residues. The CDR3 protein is CASSVLGRTNTGELFF. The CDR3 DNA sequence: TGTGCCAGCAGTGTACTCGGCAGGACGAACACCGGGGAGCTGTTTTTT.

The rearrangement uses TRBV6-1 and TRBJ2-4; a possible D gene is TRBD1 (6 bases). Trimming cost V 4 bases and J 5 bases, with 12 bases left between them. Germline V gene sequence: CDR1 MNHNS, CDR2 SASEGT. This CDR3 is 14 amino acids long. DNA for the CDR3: TGTGCCAGCAGTGGTGGACAGAACCAAAACATTCAGTACTTC. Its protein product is CASSGGQNQNIQYF.